The TCR beta chain described here comes from a study of shared clonotypes between healthy human individuals. Looking at the study overall: A donor's plate count was three for CD4 naive and three for CD4 memory; CD8 naive had two and CD8 memory one.

In the source study's methods: Filtering differed for immunoSEQ, which gave only junction sequences without quality scores. The table came from immunoSEQ multiplex PCR; TCRdb's copy has only in-frame clones and leaves some out. That table furnishes V, J and clone size, whereas the DNA furnished D and trimming. The data contain roughly 890,000 clones, over 90% of them singletons. On this clone itself: Antigen unknown.

This CDR3 comprises 17 residues. Naive CD8 cells were CD45RO-negative, positively selected for CCR7, excluding terminally differentiated effector memory CD45RA+ cells. Findings and caveats of the study: Clonotype sharing among donors likely depends on sequencing depth.

The sequence came from a man aged 25-45 years in good health. This rearrangement joins TRBV21-1 to TRBJ2-4; the DNA was not used to check the table's D call, TRBD2. TRBV21-1 is noted as a pseudogene. Sequenced material: naive CD8+ T cells sorted from blood. CDR3 protein: CASSKAVRDFTKNIQYF. DNA of the CDR3: TGTGCCAGCAGCAAAGCTGTCAGGGACTTTACCAAAAACATTCAGTACTTC.